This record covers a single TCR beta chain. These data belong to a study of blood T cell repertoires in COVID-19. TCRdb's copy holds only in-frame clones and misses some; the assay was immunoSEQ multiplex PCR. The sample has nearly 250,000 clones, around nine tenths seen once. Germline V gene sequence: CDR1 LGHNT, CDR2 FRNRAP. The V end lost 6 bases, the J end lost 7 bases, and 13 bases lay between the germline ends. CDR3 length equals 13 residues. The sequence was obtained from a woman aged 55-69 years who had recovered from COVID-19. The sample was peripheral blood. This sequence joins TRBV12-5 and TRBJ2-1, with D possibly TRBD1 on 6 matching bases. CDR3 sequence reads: CASGPTGRNEQFF. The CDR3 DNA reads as TGTGCTAGTGGGCCCACAGGGAGAAATGAGCAGTTCTTC.